The T cell receptor beta chain under discussion was sequenced for a study of cytomegalovirus exposure and HLA in healthy donors. Overall study findings and caveats: Per published reports, the classifier diagnosed cytomegalovirus status with high specificity and sensitivity.

There are 15 residues in the CDR3. Trimming pared 3 bases from V and 4 bases from J, leaving 13 bases between. From germline, CDR1 is LNHDA and CDR2 SQIVND (reference sequence). Comment on this clone: Its target is unknown.

Sequenced by immunoSEQ multiplex PCR; TCRdb stores in-frame clones only, minus some. The data hold roughly 120,000 clones, with about 93% observed a single time. This clonotype originated in a woman aged 18-29 years in good health and CMV-seronegative. Sequenced material: PBMCs. The V call is TRBV19, the J call TRBJ2-1, with a weak D call TRBD2 (6 bases). The CDR3 loop is CASSIVLEGYNEQFF. The CDR3 region has the DNA TGTGCCAGTAGTATTGTTTTGGAGGGATACAATGAGCAGTTCTTC.